What follows are 16 T cell receptor beta chains derived from one specimen sequenced in a study of Ad26.COV2.S vaccination and SARS-CoV-2 variants. Libraries were prepared by immunoSEQ multiplex PCR; TCRdb keeps only in-frame clonotypes and omits some of them. The sample records 400,000 to 450,000 clones, around nine tenths being singletons. Noted treatment: around 19 received Ad26.COV2.S at low or high dose, single or two shots; about 5 received placebo; per-sample allocation not given. After the first vaccine or placebo injection, samples were drawn on day 63. This specimen consisted of peripheral blood, obtained in a trial of Ad26.COV2.S vaccine versus placebo. These receptors originate from a person between 18 and 65 years old who received the Ad26.COV2.S COVID-19 vaccine or a placebo.

The chain combines TRBV7-2 with TRBJ2-1, with a weak D call TRBD2 (5 bases). V lost 5 bases and J 2 bases, leaving 19 bases between the germline ends. There are 17 residues in the CDR3. Germline V gene data show CDR1 as SGHTA and CDR2 as FQGNSA. The DNA for the CDR3 is TGTGCCAGCAGCCCATCTGGCGTCGCGGGCGCCTACAATGAGCAGTTCTTC. It yields the protein CASSPSGVAGAYNEQFF.

The rearrangement links TRBV18 to TRBJ1-6, with 8 positions matching TRBD1. V gave up 6 bases and J gave up 8 bases; unmatched junction bases: 12. The V gene's germline CDR1 is KGHSH and CDR2 LQKENI. The CDR3 runs to 16 residues. The CDR3 nucleotides read TGTGCCAGCTCGCTGAAAGACAGGGGCTTTTATTCACCCCTCCACTTT. Its translation: CASSLKDRGFYSPLHF.

The rearrangement uses TRBV2 and TRBJ1-2; weak D call: TRBD1 (5 bases). CDR3 length equals 14 residues. Germline assignment: CDR1 SNHLY and CDR2 FYNNEI. V was cut by 6 bases and J by 2 bases, with 13 bases left in between. CDR3: CASRAGGGNYGYTF. CDR3 DNA sequence: TGTGCCAGCAGAGCAGGTGGGGGGAACTATGGCTACACCTTC.

This chain connects TRBV3-1 (or the pseudogene TRBV3-2) to TRBJ2-7, with TRBD1 identical over 10 bases. The CDR3 contains 16 residues. With V trimmed by 0 bases and J by 1 base, 3 bases remained unmatched. In germline, CDR1 is LGHDT, CDR2 YNNKEL (reference sequence). The CDR3 DNA sequence: TGTGCCAGCAGCCAAGAGGGGACAGGGGTATCCTACGAGCAGTACTTC. It is translated as CASSQEGTGVSYEQYF.

The CDR3 region is CASSPFLGPEGNTIYF. For the CDR3, the DNA is TGTGCCAGCTCACCATTCCTGGGACCGGAGGGGAACACCATATATTTT. J is TRBJ1-3 and V is TRBV18; D perhaps matches TRBD1 (5 bases). Germline V CDR1 and CDR2: KGHSH, LQKENI. The V end lost 2 bases, the J end lost 7 bases, and 18 bases lay between the germline ends. CDR3 length: 16 amino acids.

The V gene is TRBV19, the J gene TRBJ2-2, with D tentatively TRBD1 (6 bases). This CDR3 comprises 14 residues. The germline V gene encodes CDR1 LNHDA and CDR2 SQIVND (reference sequence). Trimming shortened V by 8 bases and J by 1 base, and 11 bases separated the two germline ends. CDR3 bases: TGTGCCAGTCTCGGGACACAGAACACCGGGGAGCTGTTTTTT. It translates to CASLGTQNTGELFF. Drawing the rest from reference TRBV19 and TRBJ2-2, the complete variable domain is DGGITQSPKYLFRKEGQNVTLSCEQNLNHDAMYWYRQDPGQGLRLIYYSQIVNDFQKGDIAEGYSVSREKKESFPLTVTSAQKNPTAFYLCASLGTQNTGELFFGEGSRLTVL.

This chain uses TRBV29-1 with TRBJ2-5, with 9 bases aligning to TRBD2. This CDR3 is built from 15 residues. Per the germline V gene, CDR1 is SQVTM and CDR2 is ANQGSEA. Trimming at V came to 5 bases and at J to 5 bases, leaving 12 bases not matched to a gene. Here the CDR3 DNA reads TGCAGCGTTACCCACAGCGGGAGGAGTTGGGAGACCCAGTACTTC. It codes for CSVTHSGRSWETQYF.

The chain couples TRBV5-4 to TRBJ2-7; 12 positions match TRBD2. The CDR3 spans 15 residues. Germline V gene sequence: CDR1 SGHNT, CDR2 YYREEE (reference sequence). V lost 4 bases to trimming and J lost 2 bases; unmatched junction nucleotides: 4. CDR3 DNA sequence: TGTGCCAGCAGCCGGACTAGCGGGATAACCTACGAGCAGTACTTC. Amino acid sequence: CASSRTSGITYEQYF.

The chain carries TRBV4-3 and TRBJ2-1, with 10 bases fitting TRBD2. Trimming at V came to 1 base and at J to 7 bases, leaving 4 bases not matched to a gene. The CDR3 contains 15 residues. Germline V CDR1 and CDR2: LGHNA, YSLEER. CDR3 bases: TGCGCCAGCAGCCAAGGGCTAGCGGGAGTTAATGAGCAGTTCTTC. This codes for CASSQGLAGVNEQFF.

The chain couples TRBV5-1 to TRBJ2-5, with 13 bases that match TRBD2. The CDR3 runs 18 residues. Germline CDR1 and CDR2: SGHRS and YFSETQ. The ends lost 0 bases at V and 5 bases at J; junction bases unmatched: 10. CDR3 DNA: TGCGCCAGCAGCTTGGCGGGGACTAGCGGGATAGTCGCGGAGACCCAGTACTTC. Protein product: CASSLAGTSGIVAETQYF.

The gene calls are TRBV29-1 and TRBJ1-1; TRBD1 matches at 7 bases. After removal of 7 bases from V and 0 bases from J, the junction contained 14 bases not matched to a gene. Germline CDR1 and CDR2: SQVTM and ANQGSEA. The CDR3 contains 16 residues. The CDR3 DNA is TGCAGCGCTGGACCCGGGACAGAGTCTTTGAACACTGAAGCTTTCTTT. This translates into CSAGPGTESLNTEAFF.

The CDR3 region is CASSARRAGGTQYF. The CDR3 DNA is TGTGCCAGCAGCGCCCGGAGGGCCGGAGGGACCCAGTACTTC. The chain links TRBV9 to TRBJ2-5; D may be TRBD2 (6 bases). Trimming left V 3 bases short and J 7 bases short, with 16 bases between. The CDR3 length is 14 residues. Looked up from germline, CDR1 is SGDLS and CDR2 is YYNGEE.

The chain links TRBV11-2 to TRBJ2-1, with no clear D. The CDR3 length is 12 residues. V gave up 2 bases and J gave up 11 bases, with 10 bases separating them. CDR1 SGHAT and CDR2 FQNNGV come from the germline V gene. The CDR3 region has the DNA TGTGCCAGCAGCTTATTGCCCCCTCAGCAGTTCTTC. Protein sequence: CASSLLPPQQFF.

This chain uses TRBV27 with TRBJ1-1, with D possibly TRBD1 on 6 matching bases. This CDR3 region has 17 residues. Germline assignment: CDR1 MNHEY and CDR2 SMNVEV (reference sequence). V lost 2 bases and J lost 1, with 17 bases in between. CDR3 amino acids: CASSLRNGGVGNTEAFF. CDR3 nucleotides: TGTGCCAGCAGTTTACGCAACGGGGGCGTGGGGAACACTGAAGCTTTCTTT.

J is TRBJ2-1 and V is TRBV12-3 or TRBV12-4; a possible D gene is TRBD1 (5 bases). This CDR3 is built from 12 residues. V shed 3 bases and J shed 8 bases, with 8 bases lying between them. The CDR3 DNA is TGTGCCAGCAGTTTCCCAGGGCATGAGCAGTTCTTC. It translates to CASSFPGHEQFF.

The gene calls are TRBV6-6 and TRBJ2-1; 9 bases map to TRBD1. Per the germline V gene, CDR1 is MNHNY and CDR2 is SVGAGI (reference sequence). This CDR3 contains 14 residues. Trimming at V came to 6 bases and at J to 8 bases, leaving 8 bases not matched to a gene. Here the CDR3 reads CASSRTGAVHEQFF. The CDR3 bases are TGTGCCAGCAGCCGGACAGGGGCGGTCCATGAGCAGTTCTTC.